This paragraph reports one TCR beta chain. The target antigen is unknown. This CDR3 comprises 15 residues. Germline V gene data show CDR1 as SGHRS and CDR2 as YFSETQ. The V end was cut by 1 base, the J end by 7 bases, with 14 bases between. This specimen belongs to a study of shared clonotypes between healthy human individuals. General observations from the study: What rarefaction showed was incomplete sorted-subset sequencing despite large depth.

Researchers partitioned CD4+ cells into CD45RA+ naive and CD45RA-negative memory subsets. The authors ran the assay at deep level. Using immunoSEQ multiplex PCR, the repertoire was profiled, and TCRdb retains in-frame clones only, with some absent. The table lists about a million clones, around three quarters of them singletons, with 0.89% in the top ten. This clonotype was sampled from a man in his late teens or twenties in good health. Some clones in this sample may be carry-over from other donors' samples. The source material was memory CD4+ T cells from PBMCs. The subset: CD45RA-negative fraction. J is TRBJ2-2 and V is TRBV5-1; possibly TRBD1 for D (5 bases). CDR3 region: CASSLLQALGGELFF. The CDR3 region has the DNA TGCGCCAGCAGCTTGCTACAGGCCCTTGGCGGGGAGCTGTTTTTT.